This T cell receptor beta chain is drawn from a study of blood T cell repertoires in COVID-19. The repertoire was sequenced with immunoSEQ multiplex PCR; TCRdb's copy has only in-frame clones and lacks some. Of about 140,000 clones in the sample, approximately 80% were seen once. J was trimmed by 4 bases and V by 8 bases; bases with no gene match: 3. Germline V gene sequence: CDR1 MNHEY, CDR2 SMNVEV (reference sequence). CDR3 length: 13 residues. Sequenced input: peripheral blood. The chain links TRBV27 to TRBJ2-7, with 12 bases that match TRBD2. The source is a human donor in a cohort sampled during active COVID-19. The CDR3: CASGLAGIYEQYF. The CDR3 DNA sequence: TGTGCCAGCGGACTAGCGGGAATTTACGAGCAGTACTTC.